This T cell receptor (beta chain) is from a study of CD8 T cells in ankylosing spondylitis. Study-level results: Among TCR beta sequences, a motif of under ten highly homologous variants appeared characteristic of ankylosing spondylitis blood. Reported data indicate significant enrichment of disease-linked clones within matched ankylosing spondylitis synovial fluid.

Using quantitative 5'-RACE with molecular barcodes, the authors made TCR beta libraries. TCRdb reprocessed the 5' RACE reads via MiXCR and lists one record per CDR3 protein. This sample has about 500,000 distinct CDR3 sequences, with approximately 5% found just once. This clonotype was seen ten or more times. Its target is unknown. V was clipped by 1 base and J by 3 bases; unmatched bases: 2. The length of the CDR3 is 14 residues. Germline values: CDR1 SGHTA, CDR2 FQGNSA. The sequenced sample was blood, either unsorted or a sorted T cell fraction (not recorded which). The receptor's source is a male donor with ankylosing spondylitis. The chain joins TRBV7-2 to TRBJ1-2, with TRBD1 matching over 7 bases. The CDR3 loop reads CASSLGGTDYGYTF. DNA of the CDR3: TGTGCCAGCAGCTTAGGAGGGACAGACTATGGCTACACCTTC.